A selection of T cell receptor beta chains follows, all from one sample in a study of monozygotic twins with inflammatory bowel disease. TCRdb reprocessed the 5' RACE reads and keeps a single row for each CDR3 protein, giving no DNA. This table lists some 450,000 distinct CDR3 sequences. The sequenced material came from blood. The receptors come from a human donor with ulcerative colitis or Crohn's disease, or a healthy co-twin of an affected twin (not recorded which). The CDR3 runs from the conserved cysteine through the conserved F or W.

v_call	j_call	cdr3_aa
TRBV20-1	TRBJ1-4	CSARTGVDEKLFF
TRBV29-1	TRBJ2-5	CSVAGLTGEMETQYF
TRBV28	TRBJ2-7	CASSLQESEQYF
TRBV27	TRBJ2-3	CASSSSPGLAGFTDTQYF
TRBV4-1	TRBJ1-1	CASSQGQGFTEAFF
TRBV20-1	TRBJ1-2	CSARDDGRTFYGYTF
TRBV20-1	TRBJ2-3	CSARIGSGSSTDTQYF
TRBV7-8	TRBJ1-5	CASSLQAWGNQPQHF
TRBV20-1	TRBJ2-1	CSAPGGRGVYEQFF
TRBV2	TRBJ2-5	CASSEWGRQETQYF
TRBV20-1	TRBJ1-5	CSAPGQGNQPQHF
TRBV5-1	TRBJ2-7	CASSEGQHSHF
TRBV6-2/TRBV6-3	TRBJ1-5	CASSYESNQPQHF
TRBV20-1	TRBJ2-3	CSIAPRPTPVTDTQYF
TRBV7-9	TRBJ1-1	CASVDTSQSLNTEAFF
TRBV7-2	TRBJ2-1	CASSLQTGNDEQFF
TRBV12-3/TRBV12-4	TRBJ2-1	CASSLAGGGRSNEQFF
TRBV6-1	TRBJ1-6	CASSEAPATLHF
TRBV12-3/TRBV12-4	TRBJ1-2	CASLARDGYTF